The clone carrying this T cell receptor beta chain was found many times. Original processing notes: How many nucleated cells were present was estimated from reference gene primer amplification. Assay: immunoSEQ multiplex PCR; the TCRdb copy retains only in-frame clones and omits some. V, J and clone size are those of that table, while D and trimming were read from the DNA. The data hold about 120,000 clones, with nearly 90% observed a single time. This sample was included in a study of blood T cell repertoires in COVID-19. Study-wide context: Donors in the United States, Italy and Spain gave samples during acute or convalescent COVID-19.

The junction had 7 bases not matched to a gene; V was cut back by 4 bases and J by 4 bases. The CDR3 spans 15 residues. The germline gives CDR1 SGDLS, CDR2 YYNGEE. The specimen sequenced was peripheral blood. This TCR came from a woman in her fifties or sixties with COVID-19, enrolled during active disease. The genes are TRBV9 and TRBJ1-2, with 10 bases that match TRBD1. The CDR3 sequence is CASSPSGTGAYGYTF. The DNA of the CDR3 is TGTGCCAGCAGCCCCTCGGGGACAGGGGCCTATGGCTACACCTTC.